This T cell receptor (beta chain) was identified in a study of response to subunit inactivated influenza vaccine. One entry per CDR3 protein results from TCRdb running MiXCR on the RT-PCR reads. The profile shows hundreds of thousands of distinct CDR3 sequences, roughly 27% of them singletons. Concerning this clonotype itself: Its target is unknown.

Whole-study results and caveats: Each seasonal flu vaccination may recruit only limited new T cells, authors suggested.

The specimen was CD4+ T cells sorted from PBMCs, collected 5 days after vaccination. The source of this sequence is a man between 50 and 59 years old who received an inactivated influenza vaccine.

The chain's CDR3 is CASSLGLGQGRYEQYF. For the CDR3, the DNA is TGCGCCAGCAGCTTGGGGTTGGGACAGGGGAGGTACGAGCAGTACTTC. The rearrangement joins TRBV5-1 to TRBJ2-7; 10 nucleotides align to TRBD1. Germline CDR1 reads SGHRS; CDR2 reads YFSETQ. Trimming took 0 bases from V and 4 from J; bases not matched to a gene: 7. This CDR3 has 16 residues.